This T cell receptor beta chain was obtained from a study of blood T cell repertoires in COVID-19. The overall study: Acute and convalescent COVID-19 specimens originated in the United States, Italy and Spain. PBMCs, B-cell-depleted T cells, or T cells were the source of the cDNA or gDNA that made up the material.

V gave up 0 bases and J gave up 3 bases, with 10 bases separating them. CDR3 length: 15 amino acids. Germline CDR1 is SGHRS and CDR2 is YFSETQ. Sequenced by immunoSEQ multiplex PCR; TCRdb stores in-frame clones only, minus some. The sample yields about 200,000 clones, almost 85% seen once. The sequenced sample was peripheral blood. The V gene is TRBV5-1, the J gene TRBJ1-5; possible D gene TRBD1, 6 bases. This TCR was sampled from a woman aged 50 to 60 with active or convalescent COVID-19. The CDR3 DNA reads TGCGCCAGCAGCTTGGAAGGGACAAACAATCAGCCCCAGCATTTT. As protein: CASSLEGTNNQPQHF.